The 3 T cell receptor beta chains listed next were all sequenced from one sample in a study of T cells in women clearing cervical HPV infection. Using immunoSEQ multiplex PCR, the repertoire was profiled, and TCRdb retains in-frame clones only, with some absent. This sample's table has 30,000 to 35,000 clones. Source material: blood buffy coat. These receptors were obtained from a woman aged 18-70 years with a cervical HPV16 infection that either progressed to CIN3+ or cleared (not recorded which).

This clone is identified as medium-sized (0.01 to 0.1%) from frequency. From the germline J gene comes the end of the CDR3, since the read stops 3 residues before it. V usage is TRBV6-2 or TRBV6-3 and J usage is TRBJ2-1, with TRBD2 as a possible D gene (5 bases). Trimming removed 6 bases from V and 9 bases from J, with 12 bases in between. Germline V gives CDR1 MNHEY, CDR2 SVGEGT. CDR3 length: 12 residues. Partial CDR3 DNA: TGTGCCAGCAGCTTTGCTGCGGGTGAG. Residues: CASSFAAGE. The complete CDR3 reads CASSFAAGEQFF.

Of note for this clone: Read sequence stops 3 residues before the CDR3 end, and the germline J gene provides the missing end. The chain is built from TRBV7-8 and TRBJ2-7, with 11 bases lining up with TRBD1. The CDR3 has 14 amino acids. J was trimmed by 6 bases and V by 1 base; bases with no gene match: 2. Germline-derived CDR1 and CDR2 are SGHVS and FQNEAQ. The CDR3: CASSLGGQGGEQYF. The covered CDR3 bases are TGTGCCAGCAGCTTAGGGGGACAGGGGGGCGAG.

Details on this clone: Coverage ceases 3 residues before the CDR3 finishes, and the germline J gene fills in the end. The V gene is TRBV28, the J gene TRBJ1-2; D is perhaps TRBD1 (6 bases). Germline CDR1 and CDR2: MDHEN and SYDVKM. The CDR3 sequence is 15 residues long. With 7 bases removed from V and 7 bases from J, the gap between germline ends came to 22 bases. This chain's CDR3 is CASISPQTGQGGYTF. Incomplete CDR3 DNA: TGTGCCAGCATCTCGCCGCAAACAGGGCAGGGTGGC.